This T cell receptor beta chain derives from a study of blood T cells in healthy people across ages (dated by TCRdb to 2015 to 2017). Broadly, across the study: In model experiments, roughly one uniquely barcoded TCR beta cDNA molecule per two T cells was captured by template switching. Age-related changes in TCR beta repertoire diversity were measured in the study by deep sequencing normalized with unique cDNA molecular identifiers. Four age groups were formed from the donors: young (average about 16 years), middle-aged (roughly 38), aged (over 55) and long-lived (more than 75). To avoid experimental bias, donors of different ages were spread randomly across the sequencing lanes. The study analyzed two additional independent replicas of 1 million unique cDNA reads from the same blood draw for two donors, one aged 18 to 30 and one aged 80 or older.

The paper's findings and limits, for the study overall: Observed TCR beta diversity correlated strongly with the percentage of naive T cells measured by flow cytometry. Observed TCR beta diversity per million T cells fell roughly linearly with age, and a significant reduction was already apparent by age about 43. Total diversity estimates from one million sequenced T cells were considered lower bounds and underestimates. Since profiling was done on bulk unsorted PBMCs, naive and antigen-experienced compartments could not be conclusively compared. Because donor CMV infection status was unknown, age-related changes in expanded clonotypes were potentially confounded. The long-lived group showed more naive CD4+ T cells, fewer expanded clones and increased TCR diversity than the aged group, suggesting age selection.

This clonotype has just a few counts. There is no known antigen for this receptor. No much larger clonotype is one base removed from it; base qualities were not supplied. There are 14 amino acids in the CDR3, from cysteine to phenylalanine inclusive. The only DNA kept is the CDR3, 42 bases in frame from the first base. The germline V gene (reference sequence) provides CDR1 DFQATT and CDR2 SNEGSKA. V and J lose 0 bases and 2 bases, and a span of 11 bases separates them. Systemically healthy Caucasian individuals from Russia, 39 in total and aged roughly 6 to 100 years, were included as donors. Approximately 10 milliliters of peripheral blood were collected from each donor into EDTA-treated Vacutainer tubes. Ficoll-Paque density-gradient centrifugation was used to isolate PBMCs, with at least 6 million obtained per sample. Total RNA was extracted from PBMCs with Trizol reagent, with at least 6 micrograms obtained per sample. The percentages of naive CD45RAhigh/CD27high T cells were determined by flow cytometry on a PBMC aliquot from every donor.

Receptor amplification or capture employed 5' RACE. The run used an Illumina HiSeq 2500. The second PCR ran for roughly 7 to 12 cycles and used a J-beta primer mix along with a sample-barcoded 5' primer. A template-switch 5' adaptor carrying 12 random nucleotides introduced a unique molecular identifier onto each TCR beta cDNA molecule. Each sample yielded at least 3 million CDR3-containing paired-end reads. The Mint cDNA synthesis kit, primed by a TRBC-specific oligonucleotide, was used to synthesize first-strand cDNA from all RNA. Following uracil-DNA glycosylase treatment, all cDNA underwent a first 18-cycle PCR with the universal primers M1SS and BC2_uni_R. As for the authors' bioinformatics: Normalization of each sample was performed by random selection of 1 million high-quality reads, each carrying a distinct molecular identifier. Reads sharing molecular identifiers were discarded rather than binned into consensus sequences. MiTCR, with a Q25 quality threshold and the strictest error-elimination algorithm, was used for CDR3 identification, clonotype clustering and error correction. A nonparametric unseen species model using Euler transformation provided a lower-bound estimate of total TCR beta diversity. In-frame beta chains were kept once TCRdb had trimmed the public reads at Q25 with fastp and called clones with MiXCR. Each CDR3 protein gets just one entry, which takes the most common genes and DNA from the rows behind it. The V and J calls, along with clone size, are taken from TCRdb and not from the paper's own processing. Within this sample are under 2,000,000 distinct CDR3 sequences, with about 50% of them counted one time only. Less than 2.5% of the sample lies in the top ten.

Here the chain combines TRBV20-1 and TRBJ2-7, with the D gene too uncertain to name. Sample: blood. This sequence originates from a woman aged 40 to 50 in good health. The CDR3 corresponds to CSARDLKGTYEQYF. The nucleotide sequence reads as follows: TGCAGTGCTAGAGATTTGAAGGGTACCTACGAGCAGTACTTC.